This TCR beta chain was recovered during a study of blood T cell repertoires in COVID-19. Across the whole study: Sample material is recorded as cDNA or gDNA derived from T cells, B-cell-depleted T cells, or PBMCs.

Germline V gene sequence: CDR1 SGDLS, CDR2 YYNGEE. Trimming removed 4 bases from V and 5 bases from J, with 9 bases in between. This CDR3 region has 12 residues. Categorization into cohorts depended on clinical history that participants reported. Clones were read by immunoSEQ multiplex PCR, and TCRdb kept only the in-frame ones, dropping some. The sample lists around 450,000 clones, around 90% seen once, with under 0.85% in the top ten. The chain has TRBV9 and TRBJ2-5; perhaps TRBD2 as D (5 bases). The clonotype was recovered from a woman between 18 and 30 years old who had recovered from COVID-19. The material sequenced was PBMCs or T cells enriched from blood (not recorded which). The CDR3 DNA reads TGTGCCAGCAGCCTCACGGGGGAGACCCAGTACTTC. This gives the protein CASSLTGETQYF.